The 29 T cell receptor beta chains below come from one sample, sequenced in a study of CD8 T cells in ankylosing spondylitis. One entry per CDR3 protein, called by TCRdb with MiXCR from the 5' RACE reads. The data contain about 130,000 distinct CDR3 sequences, about 7% of them seen just once; the ten biggest clones take up roughly an eighth. The sequencing input was blood, either unsorted or a sorted T cell fraction (not recorded which). The receptor set was obtained from a male donor with ankylosing spondylitis or in good health (not recorded which).

In regard to this clonotype: This sequence may be a read error, since a much larger clone differs from it by one base. This chain joins TRBV7-2 and TRBJ2-3; TRBD2 matches 7 bases. Germline loops: CDR1 SGHTA, CDR2 FQGNSA. This CDR3 has 15 amino acids. In DNA form, the CDR3 reads TGTGCCATCAGCTTCTTCGGGGGGTGGACAGATACGCAGTATTTT. Its translation: CAISFFGGWTDTQYF.

This chain uses TRBV5-6 with TRBJ1-2, with 7 bases that match TRBD1. Germline V lookup: CDR1 SGHDT, CDR2 YYEEEE. The CDR3 is made up of 13 amino acids. The V gene end was trimmed by 4 bases and the J gene end by 4 bases; junction bases not matched to a gene: 4. The CDR3 DNA reads TGTGCCAGCAGCCTTTGGACAGGCTATGGCTACACCTTC. Translating it yields CASSLWTGYGYTF.

The chain uses TRBV5-5 and TRBJ2-2, with D tentatively TRBD2 (6 bases). The CDR3 consists of 15 residues. Looked up from germline, CDR1 is SGHKS and CDR2 is YYEKEE (reference sequence). Between the trimmed V and J ends, which lost 3 bases and 5 bases, there was a span of 14 bases. In DNA, the CDR3 is TGTGCCAGCAGCTGGGGGGACTTTACGACCGGGGAGCTGTTTTTT. Protein sequence: CASSWGDFTTGELFF.

This clonotype was seen once. The chain recombines TRBV20-1 with TRBJ2-7; 11 bases agree with TRBD2. The ends lost 6 bases at V and 3 bases at J; junction bases unmatched: 4. The CDR3 extends over 13 amino acids. Germline-derived CDR1 and CDR2 are DFQATT and SNEGSKA (reference sequence). The CDR3 DNA follows: TGCAGTGCCTTGACTAGCGGGAACTACGAGCAGTACTTC. Its protein is CSALTSGNYEQYF.

This clonotype appeared many times. V usage is TRBV12-3 or TRBV12-4 and J usage is TRBJ2-3, with D possibly TRBD1 on 6 matching bases. V was cut by 6 bases and J by 9 bases, with 16 bases left in between. The CDR3 sequence is 13 residues long. DNA of the CDR3: TGTGCCAGCAGCCTCACAGGGCTCGAGACGCAGTATTTT. Protein product: CASSLTGLETQYF.

This clonotype was recorded many times. The chain recombines TRBV9 with TRBJ2-1; TRBD2 agrees at 16 bases. The CDR3 runs 18 residues. The J segment lost 9 bases and the V segment lost 4 bases, leaving 13 bases of the junction unmatched. The V gene's germline CDR1 is SGDLS and CDR2 YYNGEE. For the CDR3, the DNA is TGTGCCAGCAGCATCTTCTCGGGACTAGCGGGGGGGAAGAGTGAGCAGTTCTTC. Protein sequence: CASSIFSGLAGGKSEQFF. Variable domain in full (rest from reference TRBV9 and TRBJ2-1): DSGVTQTPKHLITATGQRVTLRCSPRSGDLSVYWYQQSLDQGLQFLIQYYNGEERAKGNILERFSAQQFPDLHSELNLSSLELGDSALYFCASSIFSGLAGGKSEQFFGPGTRLTVL.

The table lists this clonotype with many counts. In nucleotides, the CDR3 is TGTGCCAGCAGCTCAAGCACAGGGGCAGATACGCAGTATTTT. This gives the protein CASSSSTGADTQYF. This rearrangement joins TRBV11-3 to TRBJ2-3; 7 bases line up with TRBD1. Germline CDR1 reads SGHNT; CDR2 reads YENEEA. V lost 4 bases and J lost 4; bases outside the gene matches: 5. The CDR3 covers 14 residues.

This clonotype was observed many times. The chain uses TRBV5-4 and TRBJ2-3, with 8 bases that match TRBD1. This CDR3 comprises 14 residues. With V trimmed by 3 bases and J by 3 bases, 3 bases remained unmatched. Germline CDR1 is SGHNT and CDR2 is YYREEE (reference sequence). The CDR3 DNA sequence: TGTGCCAGCAGCTCCCGACAGGGGACAGATACGCAGTATTTT. Protein: CASSSRQGTDTQYF.

This clonotype was detected ten times or more. J is TRBJ2-3 and V is TRBV20-1; D is possibly TRBD2 (5 bases). V was pared by 3 bases and J by 0 bases, with 7 bases between. The CDR3 loop spans 13 amino acids. Germline CDR1 DFQATT, CDR2 SNEGSKA (reference sequence). This CDR3 is CSARGGSTDTQYF. The CDR3 region has the DNA TGCAGTGCTAGGGGCGGGAGCACAGATACGCAGTATTTT.

This clonotype was found many times. CDR3 region: CSVQGTLNTEAFF. CDR3 sequence (DNA): TGCAGTGTACAAGGGACACTGAACACTGAAGCTTTCTTT. This rearrangement joins TRBV20-1 to TRBJ1-1; D perhaps matches TRBD1 (6 bases). The germline V gene has CDR1 DFQATT and CDR2 SNEGSKA (reference sequence). V dropped 7 bases and J dropped 0 bases, with 12 bases sitting between them. The CDR3 totals 13 residues.

Ten or more counts support this clonotype. This rearrangement joins TRBV6-1 to TRBJ1-1, with 9 bases aligning to TRBD1. J lost 6 bases, V lost 10 bases, and 9 bases had no gene match. The germline V gene has CDR1 MNHNS and CDR2 SASEGT. There are 13 residues in the CDR3. CDR3 DNA sequence: TGTGCCACCCGGACAGGGGCTGGGCCTGAAGCTTTCTTT. Residues: CATRTGAGPEAFF.

This clonotype was detected ten times or more. The V call is TRBV3-1, the J call TRBJ2-2; D is unresolved. CDR1 LGHDT and CDR2 YNNKEL come from the germline V gene (reference sequence). Between the trimmed V and J ends, which lost 6 bases and 5 bases, there was a span of 13 bases. The CDR3 covers 14 residues. The CDR3 coding sequence is TGTGCCAGCAGTTACGGCCCAACAACCGGGGAGCTGTTTTTT. Protein product: CASSYGPTTGELFF.

This clonotype was seen many times. An end of the junction does not agree with germline; a read error may underlie this. DNA of the CDR3: TGTGCCAGCAGCGTCCTAGGGGACGGAGGGGGAGTCTTC. This translates into CASSVLGDGGGVF. The rearrangement links TRBV9 to TRBJ1-2; possibly TRBD1 for D (6 bases). Germline V gene data show CDR1 as SGDLS and CDR2 as YYNGEE. This CDR3 comprises 13 residues. The whole variable domain, remainder taken from reference TRBV9 and TRBJ1-2, is DSGVTQTPKHLITATGQRVTLRCSPRSGDLSVYWYQQSLDQGLQFLIQYYNGEERAKGNILERFSAQQFPDLHSELNLSSLELGDSALYFCASSVLGDGGGVFGSGTRLTVV.

This clonotype was observed many times. This chain connects TRBV12-3 or TRBV12-4 to TRBJ1-1; TRBD1 matches at 8 bases. This CDR3 is built from 15 residues. The junction had 11 bases not matched to a gene; V was cut back by 6 bases and J by 5 bases. DNA of the CDR3: TGTGCCAGCAGGATTCCAGGGGGCGGGAAAACTGAAGCTTTCTTT. This sequence encodes CASRIPGGGKTEAFF.

This clonotype occurred many times. The chain combines TRBV5-1 with TRBJ1-5, with unresolved D. The CDR3 runs to 13 residues. Germline assignment: CDR1 SGHRS and CDR2 YFSETQ. V was shortened by 4 bases and J by 3 bases, with 8 bases between the two germline ends. The CDR3 loop is CASSQSINQPQHF. CDR3 in DNA: TGCGCCAGCAGCCAGAGCATCAATCAGCCCCAGCATTTT.

The chain links TRBV10-1 to TRBJ2-3; tentatively, D is TRBD1 (7 bases). CDR1 is WNHNN, CDR2 SYGVQD, per germline (reference sequence). The V end lost 2 bases, the J end lost 5 bases, and 14 bases lay between the germline ends. CDR3 length equals 15 residues. In nucleotides, the CDR3 is TGCGCCAGCAGTGAGCCAGGGGGGAGCGGAGATACGCAGTATTTT. Translating it yields CASSEPGGSGDTQYF.

This clonotype was observed at least ten times. J is TRBJ1-2 and V is TRBV20-1, with 9 positions matching TRBD1. This CDR3 region has 16 residues. Germline V lookup: CDR1 DFQATT, CDR2 SNEGSKA (reference sequence). J was trimmed by 7 bases and V by 6 bases; bases with no gene match: 18. CDR3 loop: CSASGGTGGVGLGYTF. The CDR3 DNA reads TGCAGTGCAAGTGGGGGAACAGGGGGCGTCGGACTTGGCTACACCTTC.

This clonotype was detected ten times or more. The rearrangement uses TRBV6-5 and TRBJ2-5; 11 bases align to TRBD2. V was clipped by 2 bases and J by 2 bases; unmatched bases: 4. This CDR3 contains 16 residues. Germline V CDR1 and CDR2: MNHEY, SVGAGI. CDR3 sequence reads: CASSYTGTSGQETQYF. For the CDR3, the DNA is TGTGCCAGCAGTTACACCGGGACTAGCGGACAAGAGACCCAGTACTTC.

This clonotype was seen at least ten times. The chain recombines TRBV5-6 with TRBJ2-6, with D unresolved. The CDR3 runs 18 residues. Per the germline V gene, CDR1 is SGHDT and CDR2 is YYEEEE. Trimming took 0 bases from V and 0 from J, leaving 13 bases between them. CDR3 amino acids: CASSLGTAFHSGANVLTF. Here the CDR3 DNA reads TGTGCCAGCAGCTTGGGTACTGCTTTCCACTCTGGGGCCAACGTCCTGACTTTC.

This clonotype has at least ten counts. The chain recombines TRBV20-1 with TRBJ2-5; unclear D gene. V gave up 6 bases and J gave up 5 bases, with 10 bases separating them. Germline V gene lookup returns CDR1 DFQATT and CDR2 SNEGSKA (reference sequence). The length of the CDR3 is 11 residues. The CDR3 region has the DNA TGCAGTGCAGGCCTTTGGGAGACCCAGTACTTC. Its protein is CSAGLWETQYF.

This sequence joins TRBV29-1 and TRBJ2-1; no firm D call. The CDR3 length is 10 residues. Per germline, CDR1 SQVTM and CDR2 ANQGSEA. Trimming shortened V by 7 bases and J by 5 bases, and 6 bases separated the two germline ends. The CDR3 coding sequence is TGCAGCGGTGGCAACAATGAGCAGTTCTTC. This translates into CSGGNNEQFF.

This clonotype was detected ten times or more. This sequence joins TRBV7-9 and TRBJ2-7; a weak D match, TRBD2 (5 bases). The germline V gene encodes CDR1 SEHNR and CDR2 FQNEAQ (reference sequence). The germline V and J ends were trimmed by 1 base and 11 bases, with 12 bases remaining between them. CDR3 length: 12 residues. The CDR3, as DNA: TGTGCCAGCAGCTTAGATGAGGGCCAGGAGTACTTC. This encodes CASSLDEGQEYF.

A note on this clonotype: This may be a read error: a much more frequent sequence differs by one nucleotide. The rearrangement joins TRBV20-1 to TRBJ1-2, with TRBD1 identical over 10 bases. Germline CDR1 DFQATT, CDR2 SNEGSKA (reference sequence). This CDR3 comprises 15 residues. CDR3 sequence (DNA): TGCTGTGCTAGACTGACAGGGGGCGCTTTCTATGGCTACACCTTC. It codes for CCARLTGGAFYGYTF.

This clonotype was picked up a small number of times. V gene TRBV27 combines with J gene TRBJ2-3, with D maybe TRBD1 (6 bases). The CDR3 is 15 residues long. Trimming took off 6 bases at V and 0 bases at J, with 13 bases between the two ends. Per the germline V gene, CDR1 is MNHEY and CDR2 is SMNVEV (reference sequence). CDR3 protein: CASRSTGLSTDTQYF. DNA of the CDR3: TGTGCCAGCAGGTCAACAGGGTTGAGCACAGATACGCAGTATTTT.

This clonotype appeared a few times. This chain connects TRBV30 to TRBJ2-5, with D unclear. V lost 2 bases and J lost 3, with 4 bases in between. The CDR3 is made up of 11 amino acids. Germline assignment: CDR1 GTSNPN and CDR2 SVGIG (reference sequence). The chain's CDR3 is CAWSYKETQYF. In DNA form, the CDR3 reads TGTGCCTGGAGTTATAAAGAGACCCAGTACTTC.

This clonotype was picked up a small number of times. This rearrangement joins TRBV7-2 to TRBJ2-5, with D possibly being TRBD1 or TRBD2 (5 bases each). CDR1 and CDR2 from the germline V gene are SGHTA and FQGNSA. V was trimmed by 6 bases and J by 5 bases, leaving 16 bases between them. The CDR3 is made up of 14 amino acids. CDR3 in amino acids: CASRRDRRSETQYF. The CDR3 DNA is TGTGCCAGCAGAAGGGACCGAAGATCGGAGACCCAGTACTTC.

This clonotype has a count of ten or more. The chain couples TRBV20-1 to TRBJ2-3, with TRBD2 matching over 7 bases. Trimming removed 3 bases from V and 0 bases from J; junction bases left unmatched: 9. Germline V lookup: CDR1 DFQATT, CDR2 SNEGSKA (reference sequence). The CDR3 extends over 16 amino acids. The CDR3 sequence: CSASVRESSSTDTQYF. The CDR3 DNA reads TGCAGTGCTAGCGTGCGGGAGTCATCTAGCACAGATACGCAGTATTTT.

This clonotype appeared many times. J is TRBJ1-1 and V is TRBV3-1, with 7 bases fitting TRBD1. V lost 9 bases, J lost 5 bases, and 12 bases stayed unmatched. Germline assignment: CDR1 LGHDT and CDR2 YNNKEL (reference sequence). The length of the CDR3 is 14 residues. CDR3 bases: TGTGCCAGTACCTCAGGGGGTTCGGTAACTGAAGCTTTCTTT. This encodes CASTSGGSVTEAFF.

This clonotype was observed many times. The V gene is TRBV5-1, the J gene TRBJ1-2; no clear D. This CDR3 is 13 amino acids long. Trimming took 0 bases from V and 4 from J, leaving 7 bases between them. Looked up from germline, CDR1 is SGHRS and CDR2 is YFSETQ. The CDR3 sequence is CASSLEQLYGYTF. CDR3 nucleotide sequence: TGCGCCAGCAGCTTGGAACAGCTCTATGGCTACACCTTC.